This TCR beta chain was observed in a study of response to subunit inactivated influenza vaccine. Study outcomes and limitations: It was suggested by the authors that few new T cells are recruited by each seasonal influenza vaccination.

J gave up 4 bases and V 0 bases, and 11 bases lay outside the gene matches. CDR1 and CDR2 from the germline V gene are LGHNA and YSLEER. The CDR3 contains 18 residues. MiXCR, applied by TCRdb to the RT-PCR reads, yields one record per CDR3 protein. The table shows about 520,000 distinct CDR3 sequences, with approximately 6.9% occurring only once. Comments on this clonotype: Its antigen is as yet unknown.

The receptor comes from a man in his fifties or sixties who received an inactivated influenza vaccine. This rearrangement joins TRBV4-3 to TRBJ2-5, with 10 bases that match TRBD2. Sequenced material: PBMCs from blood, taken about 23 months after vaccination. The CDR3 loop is CASSQDLGASGGGETQYF. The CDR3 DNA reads TGCGCCAGCAGCCAAGACCTCGGGGCTAGCGGGGGAGGAGAGACCCAGTACTTC.